This T cell receptor (beta chain) was obtained from a study of blood T cell repertoires in COVID-19. In the study overall: Material from acute and convalescent COVID-19 was sourced from the United States, Italy and Spain.

Using immunoSEQ multiplex PCR, the repertoire was profiled, and TCRdb retains in-frame clones only, with some absent. The table shows tens of thousands of clones, with 88% occurring only once. Specimen: peripheral blood. This sequence originates from a human donor in a cohort sampled during active COVID-19.

The CDR3, as DNA: TGTGCCAGCAGTGGTTCCGGGACAGACAACACAGATACGCAGTATTTT. This encodes CASSGSGTDNTDTQYF. The chain recombines TRBV27 with TRBJ2-3, with TRBD1 identical over 7 bases. The length of the CDR3 is 16 residues. The J segment lost 2 bases and the V segment lost 5 bases, leaving 10 bases of the junction unmatched. In germline, CDR1 is MNHEY, CDR2 SMNVEV (reference sequence).